The present T cell receptor beta chain was sequenced within a study of T cell responses to AZD1222 COVID-19 vaccine (dated by TCRdb to about 2021). Notes on the research overall: TCR sequencing was performed for more than 230 trial participants, of whom about 200 were given two doses of AZD1222 and some 26 were given two doses of MenACWY control vaccine. Enrollment into the trials was organized by age into subgroups of 18-55, 56-69 and 70-plus years, and those subgroups contained about 160, 30 and 59 TCR-sequenced participants, respectively. What the work shows at the level of the full study, not this receptor alone: After two AZD1222 doses, both the breadth and the depth of spike-specific TCRs were significantly higher than at day 0 and than in MenACWY recipients. In the small 56-69-year group, the increase in depth fell short of significance, most likely because of low power. Because no samples from the day 14 peak response were available, repertoires could be characterized only after the peak T cell response. Vaccine-associated CD4 TCRs spanned the whole spike protein, with dominant responses in regions 160-218 and 743-854. Conclusions about previously exposed vaccinees are limited because only six or seven AZD1222 recipients were SARS-CoV-2 seropositive at baseline. Most participants were white British and females outnumbered males, and the authors suggested that clonal diversity may have been underestimated. Reportedly, almost half of the unique spike-specific TCRs recognized epitopes lying outside the regions that are mutated in the B.1.351 and B.1.1.7 variants.

The meaning of the sample's time point label: about 28 days (+/-7) after the second vaccine dose. AZD1222 recipients given second doses at about 4 weeks or at about 12 weeks were pooled, since spike-specific TCR depth and breadth were not found to differ between the two schedules. The vaccinee samples were drawn from two UK trials, COV001 and COV002, one of which was a single-blind randomized controlled phase 2/3 trial testing AZD1222 (ChAdOx1 nCoV-19) in healthy adults. For TCRbeta chain sequencing, PBMC samples were collected from trial participants at day 0 and at day 28 after the second dose. Remarks on this clone: It has no known antigen specificity. No much larger clonotype is one base removed from it; base qualities were not supplied.

Taken from the germline V gene, the CDR1 and CDR2 loops are KGHSH and LQKENI. Trimming at the junction amounts to 0 bases on V and 4 bases on J, and the germline ends lie 10 bases apart. From cysteine to phenylalanine, the CDR3 is 14 amino acids long. This entry keeps only the CDR3 DNA: 42 bases, framed from base 1. The CDR3 regions of human TCRbeta chains were subjected to immunosequencing. On the study's bioinformatics: Repertoire TCRs were checked for matches against a reference library of SARS-CoV-2-specific TCRs that had been generated using the MIRA antigen-specificity platform. Breadth was defined as the fraction of unique TCRs that were SARS-CoV-2-associated. Depth was defined as the fraction of total T cells that were SARS-CoV-2-associated. Using the MIRA data, each spike-specific TCR was assigned both to the spike region to which the TCR was reactive and to a CD4 or CD8 class. Log10-transformed breadth and depth values were compared by one-way ANOVA with Sidak's multiple comparisons tests. TCRdb obtained this table from immuneACCESS and retained in-frame rearrangements with V and J assigned. These tables miss some clones; where compared with another copy, unresolved V genes account for less than half of the shortfall, and the remainder is unexplained. For V, J and clone size, that table is used; D and trimming come from the DNA. Here the sample has roughly 150,000 clones; 90% occur a single time. The top ten hold less than 1.6% of the sample.

This material consisted of peripheral blood, taken 28 days after the second AZD1222 dose. The chain links TRBV18 with TRBJ2-7, with TRBD2 tentatively as D gene (5 bases match). This TCR was recovered from an adult who received the AZD1222 COVID-19 vaccine. The CDR3 has the sequence CASSPPGVEYEQYF. In nucleotides, the sequence is TGTGCCAGCTCACCACCCGGGGTAGAATACGAGCAGTACTTC.